The sequence of this T cell receptor (beta chain) was determined in a study of blood T cell repertoires in COVID-19. As for the study in general: The analysed material was cDNA or gDNA that came from T cells, B-cell-depleted T cells, or PBMCs.

This clone occurred a few times. One junction end does not reproduce the germline sequence, and a read error may be involved. In the study's own analysis: Using reference gene primer amplification, nucleated cell counts were estimated. Clones were sequenced by immunoSEQ multiplex PCR, and TCRdb holds only the in-frame ones, with some missing. That table supplies the V and J calls and clone size; D and trimming were determined from the DNA. The table includes some 220,000 clones, around 87% detected once. CDR1 and CDR2 from the germline V gene are SSHAT and FNYEAQ (reference sequence). There are 15 residues in the CDR3.

The material sequenced was PBMCs or T cells enriched from blood (not recorded which). The clonotype comes from a woman under 30 in a cohort exposed to, infected with or recovered from COVID-19 (not recorded which). The chain combines TRBV7-7 with TRBJ2-1, with TRBD2 matching over 9 bases. The CDR3 sequence is CASSVSGSSYNEQFF. DNA for the CDR3: TGTGCTAGCAGCGTTAGCGGGAGCTCCTACAATGAGCAGTTCTTC.